This T cell receptor beta chain was obtained from a study of post-analysis software for immune sequencing data. Built from TCR beta cDNA, the libraries had unique molecular identifiers in them. TCRdb used MiXCR to reprocess the PCR reads, holding one entry per CDR3 protein. The sample consists of fewer than 550,000 distinct CDR3 sequences, approximately 34% of them appearing once. This clonotype appeared a few times. Its target is unknown. Whole-study findings and limits: TRBV segments more frequent in patients than in controls numbered roughly 5 and included TRBV5-6, TRBV5-1 and TRBV20-1. People with multiple sclerosis had a significantly lower normalized Chao1 diversity than controls did.

This CDR3 comprises 15 residues. The V end lost 5 bases, the J end lost 3 bases, and 17 bases lay between the germline ends. Germline V gene lookup returns CDR1 SGHRS and CDR2 YFSETQ. V is TRBV5-1 and J is TRBJ2-5; no definite D call. The receptor was isolated from a girl younger than 18 with multiple sclerosis. The sample was blood. The CDR3 bases are TGCGCCAGCAGTGTGGCCGGATACGCGAAAGAGACCCAGTACTTC. Protein product: CASSVAGYAKETQYF.